This TCR beta chain was sequenced for a study of PD-L1 blockade in urothelial cancer. Study in general: Twenty-five of the 29 patients were men with bladder-origin urothelial cancer. Across blood samples, T cells had a median count of around 150,000.

Findings of the study overall: Durable-benefit patients expanded tumor-associated blood clones more at 3 weeks.

The CDR3 loop spans 18 amino acids. In germline, CDR1 is MNHNS, CDR2 SASEGT. Trimming took 3 bases from V and 1 from J, leaving 19 bases between them. Assay used: immunoSEQ multiplex PCR; TCRdb lists only in-frame clones, some missing. The top ten clones hold over 7.5% of a sample with more than 80,000 clones, 82% of them seen once. As to this clone: Its antigen is still unknown.

The clonotype comes from a man between 70 and 80 years old with urothelial cancer. The genes are TRBV6-1 and TRBJ1-5, with D tentatively TRBD1 (5 bases). This specimen was PBMCs, taken around atezolizumab (anti-PD-L1) treatment. The CDR3 region is CASSDRTEGIISNQPQHF. CDR3 nucleotides: TGTGCCAGCAGTGACAGGACGGAGGGGATAATAAGCAATCAGCCCCAGCATTTT.